The 31 T cell receptor beta chains in this list originate from one sample, sequenced in a study of cytomegalovirus exposure and HLA in healthy donors. It was with 60 Vbeta and 13 Jbeta primers that the PCR ran. Sequencing used immunoSEQ multiplex PCR; TCRdb keeps in-frame clones, though not all of them. The sample table includes over 100,000 clones. Sequencing was carried out using PBMCs. The receptors derive from a man between 18 and 29 years old in good health and CMV-seronegative.

This chain connects TRBV10-3 to TRBJ2-2; maybe TRBD1 (5 bases). Germline V lookup: CDR1 ENHRY, CDR2 SYGVKD. CDR3 length equals 12 residues. V lost 5 bases and J 6 bases, leaving 7 bases between the germline ends. The CDR3 loop is CAISTGSGELFF. The CDR3 nucleotides read TGTGCCATCAGTACAGGTTCCGGGGAGCTGTTTTTT.

The CDR3 here is CAWSREEQYF. CDR3 bases: TGTGCCTGGAGCAGGGAAGAGCAGTACTTC. The chain has TRBV30 and TRBJ2-7; the D gene is possibly TRBD1 (5 bases). The CDR3 length is 10 residues. The germline V gene has CDR1 GTSNPN and CDR2 SVGIG (reference sequence). Deletions cut 3 bases from V and 7 bases from J, with 7 bases between.

The CDR3 sequence is CASSSSQRRETDTQYF. The CDR3 DNA reads TGTGCCAGCAGCTCGAGCCAGCGGAGGGAGACAGATACGCAGTATTTT. This sequence joins TRBV7-3 and TRBJ2-3, with D maybe TRBD2 (6 bases). The length of the CDR3 is 16 residues. Trimming took 4 bases from V and 3 from J, leaving 17 bases between them. CDR1 is SGHTA and CDR2 is FQGTGA in the germline V gene. The entire variable domain, with the rest obtained from reference TRBV7-3 and TRBJ2-3, is as follows: GAGVSQTPSNKVTEKGKYVELRCDPISGHTALYWYRQSLGQGPEFLIYFQGTGAADDSGLPNDRFFAVRPEGSVSTLKIQRTERGDSAVYLCASSSSQRRETDTQYFGPGTRLTVL.

This sequence joins TRBV5-1 and TRBJ1-1; D perhaps matches TRBD1 (5 bases). The length of the CDR3 is 15 residues. V was trimmed by 0 bases and J by 4 bases, leaving 13 bases between them. Per the germline V gene, CDR1 is SGHRS and CDR2 is YFSETQ. In nucleotides, the CDR3 is TGCGCCAGCAGCTTGGAGCGGACGGGGGGCACTGAAGCTTTCTTT. Translated, it gives CASSLERTGGTEAFF.

The chain carries TRBV4-1 and TRBJ1-4, with D unresolved. CDR1 is MGHRA and CDR2 is YSYEKL in the germline V gene. V lost 4 bases and J 8 bases, leaving 11 bases between the germline ends. This CDR3 has 13 amino acids. The CDR3 nucleotides read TGCGCCAGCAGCCTAAAGGAGTCGGAAAAACTGTTTTTT. Its translation is CASSLKESEKLFF.

This chain links TRBV7-3 with TRBJ1-2, with 10 bases fitting TRBD1. This CDR3 region has 15 residues. Trimming at V came to 2 bases and at J to 8 bases, leaving 8 bases not matched to a gene. CDR1 is SGHTA and CDR2 is FQGTGA in the germline V gene. The CDR3 loop reads CASSLAPGTGEGYTF. The CDR3 DNA follows: TGTGCCAGCAGCTTAGCCCCCGGGACAGGGGAGGGCTACACCTTC.

The V gene is TRBV15, the J gene TRBJ2-6; D is possibly TRBD1 (6 bases). Germline-derived CDR1 and CDR2 are LNHNV and YYDKDF (reference sequence). This CDR3 is built from 15 residues. Trimming took 4 bases from V and 3 from J, leaving 10 bases between them. The CDR3 bases are TGTGCCACCAGCACGCGACAGGATGGGGCCAACGTCCTGACTTTC. Amino acid sequence: CATSTRQDGANVLTF.

The chain employs TRBV4-1 and TRBJ1-6; 10 positions match TRBD1. The CDR3 is 18 residues long. In germline, CDR1 is MGHRA, CDR2 YSYEKL. J was trimmed by 7 bases and V by 4 bases; bases with no gene match: 13. The CDR3 is CASSPGRGQGFRNSPLHF. The CDR3 nucleotides read TGCGCCAGCAGCCCAGGGAGGGGACAGGGGTTTAGGAATTCACCCCTCCACTTT.

The chain employs TRBV4-3 and TRBJ2-7; TRBD1 matches 12 bases. This CDR3 is 17 amino acids long. V lost 4 bases and J lost 6; bases outside the gene matches: 13. From germline, CDR1 is LGHNA and CDR2 YSLEER. CDR3 loop: CASSLSLGDRGRAEQYF. In DNA, the CDR3 is TGCGCCAGCAGCCTTTCCCTCGGGGACAGGGGGCGCGCCGAGCAGTACTTC.

The V gene is TRBV18, the J gene TRBJ2-1; 8 positions agree with TRBD1. Unmatched junction bases numbered 8, after V lost 6 bases and J lost 4 bases. Germline V lookup: CDR1 KGHSH, CDR2 LQKENI. The CDR3 totals 15 residues. CDR3 DNA sequence: TGTGCCAGCTCGCCGGGGACAGGATCTTACAATGAGCAGTTCTTC. Translating it yields CASSPGTGSYNEQFF.

V is TRBV11-1 and J is TRBJ2-1, with TRBD2 identical over 10 bases. V was pared by 3 bases and J by 7 bases, with 0 bases of the junction left unmatched. Germline CDR1 SGHAT, CDR2 FQDESV (reference sequence). This CDR3 contains 13 residues. Here the CDR3 reads CASSFSGGNEQFF. CDR3 nucleotides: TGTGCCAGCAGCTTTAGCGGGGGGAATGAGCAGTTCTTC.

The gene calls are TRBV5-6 and TRBJ2-5; TRBD2 aligns across 7 bases. Gene TRBJ2-7 matches the end of the DNA better, so the J call may be wrong. Germline CDR1 SGHDT, CDR2 YYEEEE. This CDR3 has 16 residues. CDR3 in amino acids: CASSTIGDYLSYEQYF. As DNA, the CDR3 is TGTGCCAGCAGCACAATAGGGGACTACCTCTCCTACGAGCAGTACTTC.

The J gene is TRBJ1-6, the V gene TRBV5-5; D unresolved. This CDR3 is built from 17 residues. CDR1 is SGHKS and CDR2 is YYEKEE in the germline V gene (reference sequence). V was clipped by 2 bases and J by 0 bases, with 12 bases between them. This chain's CDR3 is CASSFIGGSSYNSPLHF. Written as DNA, the CDR3 is TGTGCCAGCAGCTTTATTGGCGGTAGCTCCTATAATTCACCCCTCCACTTT.

The V gene is TRBV13, the J gene TRBJ1-1, with D tentatively TRBD1 (5 bases). The germline V gene encodes CDR1 PRHDT and CDR2 FYEKMQ (reference sequence). The CDR3 spans 15 residues. V was pared by 4 bases and J by 10 bases, with 22 bases between. Written as DNA, the CDR3 is TGTGCCAGCAGCTCTTTGATTGGGGCCCTACGAGGAGCTTTCTTT. It encodes CASSSLIGALRGAFF.

The V gene is TRBV7-9, the J gene TRBJ2-7; no clear D gene. Trimming left V 2 bases short and J 9 bases short, with 14 bases between. This CDR3 has 13 residues. The germline gives CDR1 SEHNR, CDR2 FQNEAQ (reference sequence). Written as DNA, the CDR3 is TGTGCCAGCAGCTTAACCCCTAGTCCCTGGCAGTACTTC. Encoded protein: CASSLTPSPWQYF. The full variable domain, completed using reference TRBV7-9 and TRBJ2-7, is DTGVSQNPRHKITKRGQNVTFRCDPISEHNRLYWYRQTLGQGPEFLTYFQNEAQLEKSRLLSDRFSAERPKGSFSTLEIQRTEQGDSAMYLCASSLTPSPWQYFGPGTRLTVT.

The rearrangement joins TRBV4-3 to TRBJ2-1; TRBD1 matches 7 bases. Losses at the gene ends were 0 bases for V and 3 bases for J; bases not matched to a gene: 2. Looked up from germline, CDR1 is LGHNA and CDR2 is YSLEER. The CDR3 extends over 15 amino acids. CDR3 sequence: CASSQEQGDYNEQFF. CDR3 nucleotides: TGCGCCAGCAGCCAAGAGCAGGGGGACTACAATGAGCAGTTCTTC.

This clone ranks as medium-sized in terms of frequency. The chain links TRBV28 to TRBJ2-3; 12 nucleotides align to TRBD2. Unmatched junction bases numbered 3, after V lost 6 bases and J lost 2 bases. CDR3 length: 15 amino acids. CDR1 is MDHEN and CDR2 is SYDVKM in the germline V gene. The CDR3 DNA follows: TGTGCCAGCAGGACTAGCGGGAGCCTCACAGATACGCAGTATTTT. Translated, it gives CASRTSGSLTDTQYF.

The chain is built from TRBV11-2 and TRBJ1-2, with D unclear. V gave up 0 bases and J gave up 7 bases, with 9 bases separating them. The CDR3 has 13 residues. CDR1 and CDR2 from the germline V gene are SGHAT and FQNNGV. The CDR3 DNA reads as TGTGCCAGCAGCTTAGATACTGATAGTGGCTACACCTTC. The encoded protein is CASSLDTDSGYTF.

V usage is TRBV27 and J usage is TRBJ2-7; D is ambiguous. Germline V gene data show CDR1 as MNHEY and CDR2 as SMNVEV (reference sequence). Deletions cut 3 bases from V and 2 bases from J, with 14 bases between. The CDR3 is 15 residues long. DNA for the CDR3: TGTGCCAGCAGTTTCGAGGCCAACCCAACCTACGAGCAGTACTTC. This sequence encodes CASSFEANPTYEQYF.

V usage is TRBV7-2 and J usage is TRBJ2-7; the D gene is possibly TRBD1 (5 bases). CDR1 and CDR2 from the germline V gene are SGHTA and FQGNSA. The CDR3 has 15 residues. V was cut by 1 base and J by 3 bases, with 13 bases left in between. Written as DNA, the CDR3 is TGTGCCAGCAGCTTAGTCAGGGCGGAGAACTACGAGCAGTACTTC. Encoded protein: CASSLVRAENYEQYF.

The chain recombines TRBV29-1 with TRBJ2-1, with D possibly being TRBD1 (5 bases). Deletions cut 3 bases from V and 0 bases from J, with 15 bases between. CDR3 length equals 16 residues. Germline lookup yields CDR1 SQVTM and CDR2 ANQGSEA. The CDR3 here is CSVETRVPSSYNEQFF. CDR3 sequence (DNA): TGCAGCGTTGAGACCAGGGTACCGAGCTCCTACAATGAGCAGTTCTTC.

The chain employs TRBV12-5 and TRBJ1-5; no clear D gene. This CDR3 region has 13 residues. V was shortened by 6 bases and J by 6 bases, with 12 bases between the two germline ends. Germline CDR1 LGHNT, CDR2 FRNRAP. CDR3 coding DNA: TGTGCTAGTGGACAAGAGGAGGGTCAGCCCCAGCATTTT. It specifies CASGQEEGQPQHF.

The CDR3, as DNA: TGCGCCAGCAGCCCCGGGACAGTCTCCTACAATGAGCAGTTCTTC. Protein sequence: CASSPGTVSYNEQFF. This chain joins TRBV5-1 and TRBJ2-1; 7 bases fit TRBD1. The CDR3 spans 15 residues. With 4 bases clipped from V and 0 bases from J, the junction kept 4 bases outside the gene matches. CDR1 and CDR2 from the germline V gene are SGHRS and YFSETQ.

The chain is built from TRBV11-2 and TRBJ1-1, with TRBD1 identical over 10 bases. The V gene end was trimmed by 3 bases and the J gene end by 5 bases; junction bases not matched to a gene: 6. CDR3 size: 15 residues. Germline loops: CDR1 SGHAT, CDR2 FQNNGV. DNA of the CDR3: TGTGCCAGCAGCTTTGACAGGGGGCGGGGGACTGAAGCTTTCTTT. Its translation is CASSFDRGRGTEAFF. Full variable domain (missing parts from reference TRBV11-2 and TRBJ1-1): EAGVAQSPRYKIIEKRQSVAFWCNPISGHATLYWYQQILGQGPKLLIQFQNNGVVDDSQLPKDRFSAERLKGVDSTLKIQPAKLEDSAVYLCASSFDRGRGTEAFFGQGTRLTVV.

This chain uses TRBV27 with TRBJ2-3, with 10 bases aligning to TRBD2. CDR1 MNHEY and CDR2 SMNVEV come from the germline V gene (reference sequence). The CDR3 length is 16 residues. Losses at the gene ends were 2 bases for V and 2 bases for J; bases not matched to a gene: 4. CDR3 sequence (DNA): TGTGCCAGCAGTTTACTAGCGGGGGACCTCACAGATACGCAGTATTTT. As protein: CASSLLAGDLTDTQYF.

V is TRBV12-2 and J is TRBJ1-4. TRBV12-2 corresponds to a pseudogene. The CDR3 sequence is 14 residues long. CDR3 protein: CASRLGGQVEKLFF. In nucleotides, the CDR3 is TGTGCAAGTCGCTTAGGAGGGCAGGTAGAAAAACTGTTTTTT.

The chain has TRBV5-1 and TRBJ1-3; 10 bases are shared with TRBD1. The V segment lost 0 bases and the J segment 4 bases; nucleotides outside the gene matches: 13. The CDR3 loop spans 19 amino acids. The germline V gene encodes CDR1 SGHRS and CDR2 YFSETQ. This CDR3 is CASSLDPPGQGTGGNTIYF. The DNA for the CDR3 is TGCGCCAGCAGCTTGGACCCCCCGGGACAGGGGACGGGAGGAAACACCATATATTTT.

The chain has TRBV5-4 and TRBJ2-3; 9 bases align to TRBD1. Germline V CDR1 and CDR2: SGHNT, YYREEE (reference sequence). The CDR3 covers 15 residues. The junction had 9 bases not matched to a gene; V was cut back by 6 bases and J by 4 bases. CDR3 sequence (DNA): TGTGCCAGCATACTACAGGGGGCGCGGGCAGATACGCAGTATTTT. Its protein is CASILQGARADTQYF.

The chain has TRBV29-1 and TRBJ1-5; 7 bases are shared with TRBD1. The CDR3 consists of 14 residues. Germline V gives CDR1 SQVTM, CDR2 ANQGSEA. With 6 bases clipped from V and 0 bases from J, the junction kept 5 bases outside the gene matches. In DNA, the CDR3 is TGCAGCGTGCAGGGGGGAAATAGCAATCAGCCCCAGCATTTT. Its translation is CSVQGGNSNQPQHF.

The rearrangement joins TRBV5-6 to TRBJ1-2; possible D gene TRBD1, 5 bases. With 7 bases removed from V and 5 bases from J, the gap between germline ends came to 15 bases. The CDR3 extends over 13 amino acids. Germline lookup yields CDR1 SGHDT and CDR2 YYEEEE. Written as DNA, the CDR3 is TGTGCCAGCGGGACTGGGAGGAGATATGGCTACACCTTC. Its translation: CASGTGRRYGYTF.

The chain recombines TRBV10-3 with TRBJ2-2; 7 bases line up with TRBD2. V lost 6 bases, J lost 1 base, and 8 bases stayed unmatched. Per germline, CDR1 ENHRY and CDR2 SYGVKD. This CDR3 contains 16 residues. DNA for the CDR3: TGTGCCATCAGGGACGTAGCGGGCCTGAACACCGGGGAGCTGTTTTTT. It encodes CAIRDVAGLNTGELFF.